This T cell receptor (beta chain) was sequenced during a study of cytomegalovirus exposure and HLA in healthy donors. This clone was observed once. Germline assignment: CDR1 SGHKS and CDR2 YYEKEE (reference sequence). Trimming took off 1 base at V and 4 bases at J, with 6 bases between the two ends. This CDR3 has 13 residues. PCR amplification relied on 60 Vbeta primers (plus 13 Jbeta primers). TCRdb's table, derived via immunoSEQ multiplex PCR, lists solely in-frame clones and lacks some. Of about 170,000 clones listed, roughly 80% are singletons. This TCR came from a girl aged 10 to 17 in good health and CMV-seropositive. Sequencing used PBMCs. The J gene is TRBJ1-5, the V gene TRBV5-5; no reliable D call. As DNA, the CDR3 is TGTGCCAGCAGCTTGAACGGGAATCAGCCCCAGCATTTT. Its translation: CASSLNGNQPQHF.